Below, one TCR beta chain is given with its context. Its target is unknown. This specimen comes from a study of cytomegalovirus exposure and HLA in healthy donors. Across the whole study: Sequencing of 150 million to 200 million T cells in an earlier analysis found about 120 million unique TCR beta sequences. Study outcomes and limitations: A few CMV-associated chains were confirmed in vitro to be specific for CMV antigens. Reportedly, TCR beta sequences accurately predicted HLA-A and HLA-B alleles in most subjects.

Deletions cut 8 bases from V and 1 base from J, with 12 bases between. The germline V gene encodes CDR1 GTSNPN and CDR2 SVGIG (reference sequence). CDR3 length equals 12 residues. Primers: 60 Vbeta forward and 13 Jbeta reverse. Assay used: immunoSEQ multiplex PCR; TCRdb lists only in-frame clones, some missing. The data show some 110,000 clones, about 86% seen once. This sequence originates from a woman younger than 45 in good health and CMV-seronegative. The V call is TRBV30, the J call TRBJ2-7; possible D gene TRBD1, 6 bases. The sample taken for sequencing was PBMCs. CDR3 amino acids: CAGAQGSYEQYF. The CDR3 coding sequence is TGTGCCGGGGCACAGGGTTCCTACGAGCAGTACTTC.